These 21 T cell receptor beta chains were all obtained from the same sample, sequenced in a study of OX40 agonist ivuxolimab in advanced cancers. Here immunoSEQ multiplex PCR was the method, and the copy in TCRdb shows in-frame clones only, minus some. The data show fewer than 70,000 clones, around four fifths seen once. The sample consisted of CD4+ or CD8+ T cells sorted from blood, taken in a trial of the OX40 agonist ivuxolimab. Every receptor here comes from an adult with an advanced solid tumor such as melanoma, head and neck, liver or kidney cancer.

V is TRBV29-1 and J is TRBJ1-4; possibly TRBD1 for D (5 bases). Germline values: CDR1 SQVTM, CDR2 ANQGSEA. The V end lost 5 bases, the J end lost 4 bases, and 11 bases lay between the germline ends. The CDR3 is made up of 13 amino acids. CDR3 region: CSVTGTINEKLFF. The CDR3 region has the DNA TGCAGCGTTACTGGGACTATTAATGAAAAACTGTTTTTT.

The chain carries TRBV5-1 and TRBJ2-5; 14 nucleotides match TRBD2. Germline CDR1 and CDR2: SGHRS and YFSETQ. This CDR3 has 14 amino acids. After removal of 4 bases from V and 4 bases from J, the junction contained 0 bases not matched to a gene. CDR3 sequence reads: CASSGTSGGETQYF. CDR3 DNA: TGCGCCAGCAGCGGGACTAGCGGGGGAGAGACCCAGTACTTC.

The chain joins TRBV10-3 to TRBJ2-7, with 8 bases aligning to TRBD1. This CDR3 spans 13 amino acids. J was trimmed by 5 bases and V by 10 bases; bases with no gene match: 10. CDR1 and CDR2 from the germline V gene are ENHRY and SYGVKD. CDR3 in amino acids: CASRQGLTNEQYF. The CDR3 DNA reads TGTGCCAGCCGACAGGGGCTTACGAACGAGCAGTACTTC.

This clone was seen once. The chain combines TRBV27 with TRBJ2-1; D may be TRBD1 (5 bases). The CDR3 runs to 16 residues. Per the germline V gene, CDR1 is MNHEY and CDR2 is SMNVEV (reference sequence). The V end was cut by 4 bases, the J end by 0 bases, with 13 bases between. The CDR3 here is CASSWGHDSSYNEQFF. In DNA form, the CDR3 reads TGTGCCAGCAGTTGGGGTCACGACAGCTCCTACAATGAGCAGTTCTTC.

The chain combines TRBV9 with TRBJ2-1; D gene unclear. The germline V gene has CDR1 SGDLS and CDR2 YYNGEE. V shed 0 bases and J shed 2 bases, with 12 bases lying between them. The CDR3 spans 16 residues. This CDR3 reads CASSVEGLLPYNEQFF. CDR3 nucleotide sequence: TGTGCCAGCAGCGTAGAAGGGCTATTACCCTACAATGAGCAGTTCTTC.

In its sample, this clone was seen a few times. V is TRBV11-1 and J is TRBJ2-1; no clear D. The ends were cut back, 2 bases at V and 2 bases at J, with 7 bases in the middle. Germline values: CDR1 SGHAT, CDR2 FQDESV (reference sequence). The CDR3 runs 14 residues. CDR3 sequence (DNA): TGTGCCAGCAGCTTAAGAGTAACCTACAATGAGCAGTTCTTC. Amino acid sequence: CASSLRVTYNEQFF. Supplemented by reference TRBV11-1 and TRBJ2-1, the full variable domain reads EAEVAQSPRYKITEKSQAVAFWCDPISGHATLYWYRQILGQGPELLVQFQDESVVDDSQLPKDRFSAERLKGVDSTLKIQPAELGDSAMYLCASSLRVTYNEQFFGPGTRLTVL.

A few counts support this clone. The chain combines TRBV5-4 with TRBJ1-2, with a weak D call TRBD1 (6 bases). The V end was cut by 4 bases, the J end by 7 bases, with 17 bases between. The CDR3 spans 14 residues. Germline V gene lookup returns CDR1 SGHNT and CDR2 YYREEE (reference sequence). CDR3 sequence (DNA): TGTGCCAGCAGCGTCGGACAGCTTGAGGTTGGCTACACCTTC. As protein: CASSVGQLEVGYTF. Full variable domain (outside the CDR3, taken from reference TRBV5-4 and TRBJ1-2): ETGVTQSPTHLIKTRGQQVTLRCSSQSGHNTVSWYQQALGQGPQFIFQYYREEENGRGNFPPRFSGLQFPNYSSELNVNALELDDSALYLCASSVGQLEVGYTFGSGTRLTVV.

In DNA form, the CDR3 reads TGTGCCAGCAGTTTAATGGGCGGGGAGACCCAGTACTTC. Translation: CASSLMGGETQYF. V usage is TRBV28 and J usage is TRBJ2-5; weak D call: TRBD2 (5 bases). The CDR3 sequence is 13 residues long. V dropped 2 bases and J dropped 5 bases, with 9 bases sitting between them. CDR1 and CDR2 (germline): MDHEN, SYDVKM.

The chain is built from TRBV9 and TRBJ2-7; 9 nucleotides match TRBD2. The V gene end was trimmed by 0 bases and the J gene end by 1 base; junction bases not matched to a gene: 2. The CDR3 has 15 residues. In germline, CDR1 is SGDLS, CDR2 YYNGEE. CDR3 protein: CASSVGGGGSYEQYF. For the CDR3, the DNA is TGTGCCAGCAGCGTAGGCGGGGGGGGTTCCTACGAGCAGTACTTC.

This chain links TRBV7-2 with TRBJ2-7; a possible D gene is TRBD2 (6 bases). From germline, CDR1 is SGHTA and CDR2 FQGNSA. The CDR3 covers 12 residues. V lost 5 bases, J lost 12 bases, and 17 bases lay in between. CDR3 amino acids: CASSLLGGLGYF. As DNA, the CDR3 is TGTGCCAGCAGCCTACTGGGGGGTCTGGGGTACTTC.

This rearrangement joins TRBV28 to TRBJ2-2, with D possibly being TRBD1 (5 bases). This CDR3 spans 13 amino acids. V shed 3 bases and J shed 7 bases, with 9 bases lying between them. The germline gives CDR1 MDHEN, CDR2 SYDVKM. CDR3: CASSFIRGGELFF. The CDR3, as DNA: TGTGCCAGCAGTTTCATAAGGGGCGGGGAGCTGTTTTTT.

This clone was found once. This sequence joins TRBV7-3 and TRBJ2-1; D is perhaps TRBD1 (5 bases). Trimming stripped 6 bases from V and 8 bases from J, with 11 bases between. Germline values: CDR1 SGHTA, CDR2 FQGTGA. The CDR3 is made up of 12 amino acids. CDR3: CASSHRRDEQFF. The CDR3 DNA reads TGTGCCAGCAGTCACAGGAGAGATGAGCAGTTCTTC. Drawing the rest from reference TRBV7-3 and TRBJ2-1, the complete variable domain is GAGVSQTPSNKVTEKGKYVELRCDPISGHTALYWYRQSLGQGPEFLIYFQGTGAADDSGLPNDRFFAVRPEGSVSTLKIQRTERGDSAVYLCASSHRRDEQFFGPGTRLTVL.

The chain recombines TRBV19 with TRBJ1-2, with 8 bases identical to TRBD1. CDR1 LNHDA and CDR2 SQIVND come from the germline V gene (reference sequence). V lost 3 bases and J lost 7; bases outside the gene matches: 1. The CDR3 loop spans 12 amino acids. CDR3 loop: CASSMGTGGYTF. The CDR3, as DNA: TGTGCCAGTAGTATGGGGACAGGTGGCTACACCTTC. Looking up the rest from reference TRBV19 and TRBJ1-2 gives the full variable domain: DGGITQSPKYLFRKEGQNVTLSCEQNLNHDAMYWYRQDPGQGLRLIYYSQIVNDFQKGDIAEGYSVSREKKESFPLTVTSAQKNPTAFYLCASSMGTGGYTFGSGTRLTVV.

V and J are TRBV28 and TRBJ1-1; D perhaps matches TRBD1 (6 bases). This CDR3 has 16 amino acids. Germline V CDR1 and CDR2: MDHEN, SYDVKM. Trimming shortened V by 4 bases and J by 0 bases, and 15 bases separated the two germline ends. The DNA for the CDR3 is TGTGCCAGCAGTTCCGGGGGCGCGTTCATGAACACTGAAGCTTTCTTT. Amino acid sequence: CASSSGGAFMNTEAFF.

The gene calls are TRBV7-2 and TRBJ2-3; D remains ambiguous. The germline CDR1 and CDR2 sequences are SGHTA and FQGNSA. V was pared by 1 base and J by 7 bases, with 6 bases between. The CDR3 sequence is 12 residues long. CDR3 sequence (DNA): TGTGCCAGCAGCTTAGATGTTCATACGCAGTATTTT. Translating it yields CASSLDVHTQYF.

The chain uses TRBV6-1 and TRBJ1-5; 9 bases agree with TRBD1. With V trimmed by 4 bases and J by 6 bases, 4 bases remained unmatched. Germline V gene lookup returns CDR1 MNHNS and CDR2 SASEGT. CDR3 length: 14 residues. Written as DNA, the CDR3 is TGTGCCAGCAGTGGTACAGGGGGCGGTCAGCCCCAGCATTTT. Its translation is CASSGTGGGQPQHF.

This clone was seen only once. The chain has TRBV6-5 and TRBJ2-3; TRBD1 is a possible D gene (7 bases). The CDR3 contains 13 residues. Germline CDR1 and CDR2: MNHEY and SVGAGI. V was trimmed by 6 bases and J by 5 bases, leaving 12 bases between them. The CDR3 sequence: CASRPGGQDTQYF. CDR3 DNA sequence: TGTGCCAGCAGGCCAGGGGGGCAAGATACGCAGTATTTT.

This chain uses TRBV5-1 with TRBJ2-3; D assignment may be TRBD1 or TRBD2 (5 bases each). Trimming cost V 0 bases and J 6 bases, with 11 bases left between them. Germline-derived CDR1 and CDR2 are SGHRS and YFSETQ. The CDR3 runs 14 residues. The CDR3 DNA follows: TGCGCCAGCAGCTTGGGCAGGGAGAGGGATACGCAGTATTTT. Translating it yields CASSLGRERDTQYF. The variable domain in full, with the rest retrieved from reference TRBV5-1 and TRBJ2-3, is KAGVTQTPRYLIKTRGQQVTLSCSPISGHRSVSWYQQTPGQGLQFLFEYFSETQRNKGNFPGRFSGRQFSNSRSEMNVSTLELGDSALYLCASSLGRERDTQYFGPGTRLTVL.

This chain joins TRBV28 and TRBJ2-3; no clear D gene. The CDR3 has 11 residues. From germline, CDR1 is MDHEN and CDR2 SYDVKM. V lost 8 bases to trimming and J lost 7 bases, with 10 bases between them. This chain's CDR3 is CASHMGYTQYF. The CDR3 DNA follows: TGTGCCAGCCACATGGGGTATACGCAGTATTTT.

The V and J genes are TRBV23-1 and TRBJ1-2; unclear D gene. TRBV23-1 is an open reading frame, and its role is uncertain. V shed 2 bases and J shed 6 bases, with 10 bases lying between them. The CDR3 totals 13 residues. Here the CDR3 reads CASSQSRADGYTF. The CDR3 region has the DNA TGCGCCAGCAGTCAAAGTCGGGCGGATGGCTACACCTTC.

The V and J genes are TRBV5-1 and TRBJ1-1; TRBD1 is a possible D gene (6 bases). This CDR3 spans 14 amino acids. V shed 4 bases and J shed 7 bases, with 17 bases lying between them. Germline V gene lookup returns CDR1 SGHRS and CDR2 YFSETQ. DNA of the CDR3: TGCGCCAGCAGCGAAGGGGGACCCGAAAATGAAGCTTTCTTT. Translation gives CASSEGGPENEAFF.